This T cell receptor beta chain is drawn from a study of T cells in Graves' hyperthyroidism and ophthalmopathy. The CDR3 runs 17 residues. The germline V gene encodes CDR1 SGDLS and CDR2 YYNGEE. V dropped 0 bases and J dropped 4; count of bases not matched to a gene: 12. There were TCR beta CDR3 regions amplified from RNA transcripts. The HTBI primer set drove a first-round RT-PCR of the TCR CDR3. TCRdb called the multiplex PCR reads again in MiXCR, with one record for every CDR3 protein. The table lists roughly 280,000 distinct CDR3 sequences, approximately 15% of them singletons. This clonotype has more than one count but fewer than ten.

The sample taken for sequencing was blood. The chain recombines TRBV9 with TRBJ2-7; 8 bases are shared with TRBD2. The receptor comes from a woman in her fifties or sixties with Graves' ophthalmopathy. CDR3 bases: TGTGCCAGCAGCGTAGGAGGTCCGGGGGGGGGATTATACGAGCAGTACTTC. Its protein is CASSVGGPGGGLYEQYF.